Below, one TCR beta chain is given with its context. The data were obtained in a study of radiotherapy plus CTLA-4 blockade in lung cancer. Study details: Objective responses were recorded in 15% to 20% of patients, with disease control recorded in 25% to 35%.

The protocol was immunoSEQ multiplex PCR, while the TCRdb copy is restricted to in-frame clones and leaves out a portion. The sample lists over 60,000 clones, around 90% occurring once. Those patients who had chemo-refractory metastatic non-small-cell lung cancer were given focal radiation along with CTLA-4 blockade through ipilimumab. The junction had 8 bases not matched to a gene; V was cut back by 5 bases and J by 3 bases. Germline V lookup: CDR1 SGDLS, CDR2 YYNGEE. CDR3 size: 15 residues. The chain uses TRBV9 and TRBJ2-3; 8 bases line up with TRBD2. Source: peripheral blood, taken from a patient treated with radiotherapy plus ipilimumab. The origin of this receptor is a human donor with non-small cell lung cancer who had stable disease on radiotherapy plus ipilimumab. CDR3 region: CASRGSGLGTDTQYF. The CDR3 coding sequence is TGTGCCAGCAGGGGGTCGGGACTAGGGACAGATACGCAGTATTTT.